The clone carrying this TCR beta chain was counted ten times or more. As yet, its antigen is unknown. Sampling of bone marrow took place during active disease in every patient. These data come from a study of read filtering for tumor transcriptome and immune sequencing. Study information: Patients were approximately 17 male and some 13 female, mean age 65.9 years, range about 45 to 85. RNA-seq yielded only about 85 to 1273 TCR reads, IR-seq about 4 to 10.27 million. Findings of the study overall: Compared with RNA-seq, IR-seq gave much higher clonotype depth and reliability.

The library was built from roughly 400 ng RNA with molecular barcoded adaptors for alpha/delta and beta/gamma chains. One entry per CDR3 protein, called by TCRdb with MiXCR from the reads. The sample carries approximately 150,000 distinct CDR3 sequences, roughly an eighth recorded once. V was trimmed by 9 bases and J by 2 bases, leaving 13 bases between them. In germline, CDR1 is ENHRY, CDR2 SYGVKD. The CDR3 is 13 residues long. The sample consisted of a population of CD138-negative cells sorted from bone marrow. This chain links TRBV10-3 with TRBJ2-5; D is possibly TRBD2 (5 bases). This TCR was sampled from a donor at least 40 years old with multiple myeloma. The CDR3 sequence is CAIGLAEQETQYF. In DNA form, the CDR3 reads TGTGCCATTGGCCTAGCAGAACAAGAGACCCAGTACTTC.